These 8 T cell receptor beta chains were sequenced from one sample in a study of shared clonotypes between healthy human individuals (dated by TCRdb to between 2020 and 2021). The library was made by the immunoSEQ multiplex PCR assay. This is the immuneACCESS table as TCRdb keeps it, with only in-frame sequences that have V and J called. A part of the clones is gone; compared with another copy, unresolved V genes explain less than half, and the rest is unexplained. This sample holds some 1 million clones; 60% to 80% were observed only once. Around 1.5% of the sample lies in the top ten. The sequenced sample was memory CD4+ T cells sorted from blood. Reading the label with the study, this specimen's cell subset or site is: CD45RA-negative fraction. Receptors originate from a man between 18 and 29 years old in good health.

The gene calls are TRBV10-1 and TRBJ2-1, with a weak D call TRBD1 (6 bases). Germline values: CDR1 WNHNN, CDR2 SYGVQD (reference sequence). V was pared by 5 bases and J by 3 bases, with 14 bases between. This CDR3 spans 15 amino acids. The DNA of the CDR3 is TGCGCCAGCAGTCCCGATATAGGGGGCTACAATGAGCAGTTCTTC. Translation: CASSPDIGGYNEQFF.

This clone was observed a single time. The sample contains more than one DNA sequence encoding this CDR3. Here the CDR3 reads CASRSTGNYGYTF. For the CDR3, the DNA is TGTGCCAGCAGATCTACAGGGAACTATGGCTACACCTTC. V gene TRBV6-1 combines with J gene TRBJ1-2; tentative D call: TRBD1 (6 bases). Germline values: CDR1 MNHNS, CDR2 SASEGT. The CDR3 length is 13 residues. V dropped 6 bases and J dropped 2 bases, with 10 bases sitting between them.

The V call is TRBV5-6, the J call TRBJ2-3; weak D call: TRBD2 (7 bases). The CDR3 is 12 amino acids. Germline V CDR1 and CDR2: SGHDT, YYEEEE. Trimming pared 1 base from V and 14 bases from J, leaving 14 bases between. The CDR3, as DNA: TGTGCCAGCAGCTTGATAGGGGGGGACTTGTATTTT. This codes for CASSLIGGDLYF.

The rearrangement joins TRBV2 to TRBJ2-7; 12 bases line up with TRBD2. Unmatched junction bases numbered 5, after V lost 8 bases and J lost 6 bases. CDR1 SNHLY and CDR2 FYNNEI come from the germline V gene. CDR3 size: 13 residues. The CDR3: CASGASGRGEQYF. As DNA, the CDR3 is TGTGCCAGCGGGGCTAGCGGGAGGGGCGAGCAGTACTTC.

The chain uses TRBV15 and TRBJ2-2, with D uncertain. The CDR3 spans 10 residues. Trimming left V 3 bases short and J 13 bases short, with 6 bases between. The germline V gene has CDR1 LNHNV and CDR2 YYDKDF (reference sequence). The CDR3 reads CATSRISLFF. CDR3 DNA: TGTGCCACCAGCAGGATATCGCTGTTTTTT.

The V call is TRBV5-8, the J call TRBJ2-7, with 10 bases matching TRBD1. CDR3 size: 14 residues. The V gene's germline CDR1 is SGHTS and CDR2 YDEGEE. V gave up 5 bases and J gave up 7 bases; unmatched junction bases: 9. The CDR3 DNA reads as TGTGCCAGCAGGACGACAGGGGGCGATAGGGAGCAGTACTTC. Translating gives CASRTTGGDREQYF.

The sample holds a few counts of this clone. The V and J genes are TRBV7-9 and TRBJ2-1; 8 bases are a match to TRBD2. This CDR3 comprises 15 residues. From germline, CDR1 is SEHNR and CDR2 FQNEAQ (reference sequence). The V segment lost 2 bases and the J segment 9 bases; nucleotides outside the gene matches: 9. The CDR3 reads CASSLNSGSIGEQFF. For the CDR3, the DNA is TGTGCCAGCAGCTTAAACAGCGGGAGTATTGGTGAGCAGTTCTTC.

The chain has TRBV11-2 and TRBJ1-3; D ambiguous. The CDR3 has 15 amino acids. CDR1 is SGHAT, CDR2 FQNNGV, per germline. V shed 4 bases and J shed 4 bases, with 14 bases lying between them. CDR3 protein: CASSSRAQPGNTIYF. Here the CDR3 DNA reads TGTGCCAGCAGCTCAAGGGCACAGCCGGGAAACACCATATATTTT.